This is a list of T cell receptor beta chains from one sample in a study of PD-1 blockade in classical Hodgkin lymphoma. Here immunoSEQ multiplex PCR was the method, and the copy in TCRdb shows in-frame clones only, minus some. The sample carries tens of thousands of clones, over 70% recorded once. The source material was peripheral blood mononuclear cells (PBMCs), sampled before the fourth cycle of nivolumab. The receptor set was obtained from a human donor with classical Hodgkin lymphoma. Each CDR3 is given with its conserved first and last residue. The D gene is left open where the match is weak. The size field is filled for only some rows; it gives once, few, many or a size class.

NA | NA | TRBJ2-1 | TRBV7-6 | TGTGCCAGCAGCCCCCCCGGGGGTGAGCAGTTCTTC | CASSPPGGEQFF
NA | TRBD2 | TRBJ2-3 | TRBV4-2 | TGTGCCAGCAGCCAGGGACTAGCGGGGGGCCCCCCCACAGATACGCAGTATTTT | CASSQGLAGGPPTDTQYF
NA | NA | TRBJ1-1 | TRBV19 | TGTGCCAGTCTCCAGGGATCTGGAGGGACTGAAGCTTTCTTT | CASLQGSGGTEAFF
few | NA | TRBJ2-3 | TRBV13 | TGTGCCAGCAGCTCACTGCAGGGGGGTCGAGTAGATACGCAGTATTTT | CASSSLQGGRVDTQYF
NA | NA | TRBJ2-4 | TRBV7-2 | TGTGCCAGCAGCTCCGAAGGGAACAAAAACATTCAGTACTTC | CASSSEGNKNIQYF
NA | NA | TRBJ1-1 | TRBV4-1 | TGCGCCAGCAGCCAAGTACTGCAGGGGATGAACACTGAAGCTTTCTTT | CASSQVLQGMNTEAFF
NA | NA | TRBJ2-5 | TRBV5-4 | TGTGCCAGCAGCTTGGTGAGGGGAAATCAAGAGACCCAGTACTTC | CASSLVRGNQETQYF
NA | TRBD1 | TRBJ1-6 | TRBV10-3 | TGTGCCATCAATGACAGGGGAGGTTCACCCCTCCACTTT | CAINDRGGSPLHF
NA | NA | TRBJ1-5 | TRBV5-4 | TGTGCCAGCAGCTATCGCCCGGGGTCACAGCCCCAGCATTTT | CASSYRPGSQPQHF
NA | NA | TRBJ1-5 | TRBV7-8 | TGTGCCAGCAGCTTAGCAAGGGTTGGCAATCAGCCCCAGCATTTT | CASSLARVGNQPQHF
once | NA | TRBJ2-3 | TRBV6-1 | TGTGCCACAGCAGTGGGGGGAGCGGATACGCAGTATTTT | CATAVGGADTQYF
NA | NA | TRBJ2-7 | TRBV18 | TGTGCCAGCTCACCACCCCCGGGGCGGCACGAGCAGTACTTC | CASSPPPGRHEQYF
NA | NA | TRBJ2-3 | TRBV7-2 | TGTGCCAGCAGCCCACGGGTGGGAATTGCAGATACGCAGTATTTT | CASSPRVGIADTQYF
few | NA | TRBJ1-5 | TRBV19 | TGTGCCAGTAGCGACAGGTCGGGACAGCCCCAGCATTTT | CASSDRSGQPQHF
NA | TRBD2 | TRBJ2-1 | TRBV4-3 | TGCGCCAGCAGCCAAGAGTGGCTAGCGGGGGGGTCACCCCTCAATGAGCAGTTCTTC | CASSQEWLAGGSPLNEQFF
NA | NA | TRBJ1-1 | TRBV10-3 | TGTGCCATCAGCCCCTCCCTAGGCACTGAAGCTTTCTTT | CAISPSLGTEAFF
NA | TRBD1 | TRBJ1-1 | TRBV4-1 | TGCGCCAGCAGCCATTATCAGGGGGGGAACACTGAAGCTTTCTTT | CASSHYQGGNTEAFF
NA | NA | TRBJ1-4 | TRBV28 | TGTGCCAGCAGTTGGGTTTATGAGTATGAAAAACTGTTTTTT | CASSWVYEYEKLFF
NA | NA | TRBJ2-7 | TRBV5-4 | TGTGCCAGCAGCTTTGGGGGATCTAGCTCCTACGAGCAGTACTTC | CASSFGGSSSYEQYF
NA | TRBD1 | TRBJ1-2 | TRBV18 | TGTGCCAGCTCACAGTTCCTCAGGGGGCCCAACTATGGCTACACCTTC | CASSQFLRGPNYGYTF
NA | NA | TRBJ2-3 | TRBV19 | TGTGCCAGTAGTATAGCAGATACGCAGTATTTT | CASSIADTQYF
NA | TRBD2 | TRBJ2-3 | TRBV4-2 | TGTGCCAGCAGCCAAGCTAGCGGGGGACGCGATACGCAGTATTTT | CASSQASGGRDTQYF
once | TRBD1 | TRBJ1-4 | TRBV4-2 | TGTGCCAGCAGCCGGGGACAGCGTGACTATGATGAAAAACTGTTTTTT | CASSRGQRDYDEKLFF
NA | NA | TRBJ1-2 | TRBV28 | TGTGCCAGCACCCTTGGAGATGGCTACACCTTC | CASTLGDGYTF
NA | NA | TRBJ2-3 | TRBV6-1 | TGTGCCAGCAGTGAACGTGGGGGGGCTAGCACAGATACGCAGTATTTT | CASSERGGASTDTQYF
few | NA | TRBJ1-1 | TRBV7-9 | TGTGCCAGCAGCTTAGAAGGACGGCTCACTGAAGCTTTCTTT | CASSLEGRLTEAFF
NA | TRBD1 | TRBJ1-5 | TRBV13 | TGTGCCAGCAGCTTCACGGGACAGGGGAATCAGCCCCAGCATTTT | CASSFTGQGNQPQHF
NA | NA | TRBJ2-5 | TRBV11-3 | TGTGCCAGCAGTCCCCACGGAAGAAAAGAGACCCAGTACTTC | CASSPHGRKETQYF
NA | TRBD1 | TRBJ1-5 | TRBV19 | TGTGCCAGTAGTATAACAGGGGCAAATCAGCCCCAGCATTTT | CASSITGANQPQHF
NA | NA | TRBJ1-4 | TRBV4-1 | TGCGCCACCAGCCAAAACGATAATACTGAAAAACTGTTTTTT | CATSQNDNTEKLFF
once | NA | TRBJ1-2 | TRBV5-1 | TGCGCCAGCAGCTTGGTAAAGGGGCGCGGGTATGGCTACACCTTC | CASSLVKGRGYGYTF
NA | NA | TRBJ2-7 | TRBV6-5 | TGTGCCAGCAGTTATGCCTACGAGCAGTACTTC | CASSYAYEQYF
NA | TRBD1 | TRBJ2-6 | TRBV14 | TGTGCCAGCAGCCAAATTACCGGGACAGGGTATCACTCTGGGGCCAACGTCCTGACTTTC | CASSQITGTGYHSGANVLTF
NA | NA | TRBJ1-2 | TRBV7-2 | TGTGCCAGCAGCCGGTCTGGCTATGGCTACACCTTC | CASSRSGYGYTF
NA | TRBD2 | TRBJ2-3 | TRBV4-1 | TGCGCCAGCAGCCAAGAAGGGTCCCTAGCGGGCACAGATACGCAGTATTTT | CASSQEGSLAGTDTQYF
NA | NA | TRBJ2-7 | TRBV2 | TGTGCCAGCAGTACAGGGCCCCTCTCCTACGAGCAGTACTTC | CASSTGPLSYEQYF
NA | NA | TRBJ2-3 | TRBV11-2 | TGTGCCAGCAGCTTAGAGTACTCTAGCACAGATACGCAGTATTTT | CASSLEYSSTDTQYF
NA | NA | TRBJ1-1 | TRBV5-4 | TGTGCCAGCAGCTTGACGGTATATGGGGACACTGAAGCTTTCTTT | CASSLTVYGDTEAFF
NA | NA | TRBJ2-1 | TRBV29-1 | TGCAGCGTTCGGAGGGACTTATACAATGAGCAGTTCTTC | CSVRRDLYNEQFF
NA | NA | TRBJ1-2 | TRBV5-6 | TGTGCCAGCAGCTTAGGGCAGCTTTCCTATGGCTACACCTTC | CASSLGQLSYGYTF
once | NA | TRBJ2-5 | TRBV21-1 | TGTGCCAGCATGGGAGCTCTCCGGGAGACCCAGTACTTC | CASMGALRETQYF
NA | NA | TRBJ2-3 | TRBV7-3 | TGTGCCAGCAGCACCTCGGTCCCGGGGGCGGATACGCAGTATTTT | CASSTSVPGADTQYF
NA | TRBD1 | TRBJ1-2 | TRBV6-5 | TGTGCCAGCAGTTACGTTGGGGACAGAAATGGCTACACCTTC | CASSYVGDRNGYTF
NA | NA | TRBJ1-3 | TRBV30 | TGTGCCTGGAGCGGGCACGGCGTGGACACCATATATTTT | CAWSGHGVDTIYF
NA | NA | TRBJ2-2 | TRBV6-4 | TGTGCCAGCAGTGACCTCTACGAGTTACTGAACACCGGGGAGCTGTTTTTT | CASSDLYELLNTGELFF
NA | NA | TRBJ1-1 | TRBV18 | TGTGCCAGCTCACCGGGGGGCGGACAGCCGAACACTGAAGCTTTCTTT | CASSPGGGQPNTEAFF
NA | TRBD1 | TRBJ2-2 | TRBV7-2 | TGTGCCAGCAGCTTAGACCGTGACAGGGGGCTCACCGGGGAGCTGTTTTTT | CASSLDRDRGLTGELFF
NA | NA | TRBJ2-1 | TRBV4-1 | TGCGCCAGCAGCCACCCACTAGAAGGTGAGCAGTTCTTC | CASSHPLEGEQFF
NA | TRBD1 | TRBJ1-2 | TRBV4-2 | TGTGCCAGCAGCTGGGACAGGGCTGGATATGGCTACACCTTC | CASSWDRAGYGYTF
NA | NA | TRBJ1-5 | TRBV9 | TGTGCCAGCAGCGCAGGAGGCCCGTATAGCAATCAGCCCCAGCATTTT | CASSAGGPYSNQPQHF
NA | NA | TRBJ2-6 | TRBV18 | TGTGCCAGCTCACCGGGAAGGGTTTCTGCTGGGGCCAACGTCCTGACTTTC | CASSPGRVSAGANVLTF
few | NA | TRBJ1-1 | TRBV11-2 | TGTGCCAGCAGCTTACGAGAGAACACTGAAGCTTTCTTT | CASSLRENTEAFF
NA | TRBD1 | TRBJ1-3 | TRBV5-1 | TGCGCCAGCAGCCTGACAGGGGGCGCTGGAAACACCATATATTTT | CASSLTGGAGNTIYF
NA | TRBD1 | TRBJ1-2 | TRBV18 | TGTGCCAGCTCCGGGACAGATGTCTATGGCTACACCTTC | CASSGTDVYGYTF
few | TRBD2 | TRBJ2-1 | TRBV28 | TGTGCCAGCACCCTTAGCGGGGGCTCCTACAATGAGCAGTTCTTC | CASTLSGGSYNEQFF
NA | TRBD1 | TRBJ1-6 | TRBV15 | TGTGCCACCAGCAGGGGACAGGGTGCTAACTCACCCCTCCACTTT | CATSRGQGANSPLHF
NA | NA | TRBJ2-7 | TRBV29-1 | TGCAGCGTTGGGGAGTTCGAGCAGTACTTC | CSVGEFEQYF
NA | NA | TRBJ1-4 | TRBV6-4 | TGTGCCAGCAGAAGGGTAGCCTTGCAAAAACTGTTTTTT | CASRRVALQKLFF
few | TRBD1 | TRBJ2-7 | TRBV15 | TGTGCCACCAGCAGAGATGGGACAGGGGGCTACGAGCAGTACTTC | CATSRDGTGGYEQYF
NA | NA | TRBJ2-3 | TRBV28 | TGTGCCAGCAGTTTAACAGGGTGGGTCACAGATACGCAGTATTTT | CASSLTGWVTDTQYF